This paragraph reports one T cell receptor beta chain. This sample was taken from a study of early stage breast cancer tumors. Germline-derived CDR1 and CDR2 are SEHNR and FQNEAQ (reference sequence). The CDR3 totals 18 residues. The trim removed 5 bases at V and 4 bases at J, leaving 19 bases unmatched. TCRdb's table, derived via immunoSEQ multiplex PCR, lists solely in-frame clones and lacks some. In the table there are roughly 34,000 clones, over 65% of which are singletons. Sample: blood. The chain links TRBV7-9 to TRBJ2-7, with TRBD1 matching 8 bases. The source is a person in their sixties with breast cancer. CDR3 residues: CASSPRQGARTVGYEQYF. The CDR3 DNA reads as TGTGCCAGCAGCCCCCGGCAGGGGGCGAGGACCGTCGGGTACGAGCAGTACTTC.